This T cell receptor beta chain was obtained from a study of blood T cell repertoires in COVID-19. This CDR3 spans 14 amino acids. CDR1 and CDR2 (germline): SGHTA, FQGNSA. V shed 4 bases and J shed 1 base, with 10 bases lying between them. TCRdb keeps only in-frame clones here, not all; method: immunoSEQ multiplex PCR. The sample lists fewer than 250,000 clones; approximately 88% were seen once. Sequencing was performed on PBMCs or T cells enriched from blood (not recorded which). The source is a woman under 30 who had recovered from COVID-19. The chain employs TRBV7-2 and TRBJ2-5, with a tentative D call TRBD1 (6 bases). CDR3 in amino acids: CASSSGQIQETQYF. For the CDR3, the DNA is TGTGCCAGCAGCTCCGGACAGATCCAAGAGACCCAGTACTTC.